Below, 12 T cell receptor beta chains from the same sample are listed, as sequenced in a study of spatial heterogeneity in lung cancer. TCRdb re-analysed the 5' RACE reads in MiXCR, keeping a single row per CDR3 protein. The data contain roughly 99,000 distinct CDR3 sequences, 15% to 20% of them singletons. Time point of the sample: blood at routine non-recurrence follow-up after resection. The sequencing used PBMCs, collected at follow-up. The receptors originated from a male donor with early-stage non-small cell lung cancer.

This chain connects TRBV20-1 to TRBJ1-5, with 11 bases aligning to TRBD1. The length of the CDR3 is 15 residues. Per germline, CDR1 DFQATT and CDR2 SNEGSKA (reference sequence). The J segment lost 6 bases and the V segment lost 6 bases, leaving 10 bases of the junction unmatched. This CDR3 is CSAQTQDRGLQPQHF. The CDR3, as DNA: TGCAGTGCCCAAACCCAGGACAGGGGGCTTCAGCCCCAGCATTTT.

This clonotype was observed many times. The chain carries TRBV11-2 and TRBJ2-7, with TRBD2 as a possible D gene (5 bases). Deletions cut 1 base from V and 3 bases from J, with 10 bases between. The CDR3 is made up of 14 amino acids. CDR1 SGHAT and CDR2 FQNNGV come from the germline V gene. CDR3 residues: CASSLASGIYEQYF. Written as DNA, the CDR3 is TGTGCCAGCAGCTTAGCAAGCGGTATCTACGAGCAGTACTTC.

CDR3 region: CASSQRGGQFEAFF. The CDR3 DNA follows: TGTGCCAGCAGCCAAAGGGGGGGCCAGTTTGAAGCTTTCTTT. V usage is TRBV14 and J usage is TRBJ1-1; D is perhaps TRBD1 (6 bases). The CDR3 spans 14 residues. Germline CDR1 and CDR2: SGHDN and FVKESK. With 2 bases removed from V and 7 bases from J, the gap between germline ends came to 14 bases.

The V gene is TRBV10-3, the J gene TRBJ1-1; possible D gene TRBD1, 5 bases. Germline lookup yields CDR1 ENHRY and CDR2 SYGVKD. This CDR3 spans 14 amino acids. Trimming removed 2 bases from V and 4 bases from J, with 11 bases in between. CDR3 residues: CAISEVVGGTEAFF. DNA for the CDR3: TGTGCCATCAGTGAGGTGGTGGGGGGCACTGAAGCTTTCTTT.

The chain links TRBV7-9 to TRBJ2-2; D is perhaps TRBD1 (5 bases). In germline, CDR1 is SEHNR, CDR2 FQNEAQ (reference sequence). The CDR3 consists of 14 residues. The ends were cut back, 3 bases at V and 4 bases at J, with 9 bases in the middle. The DNA of the CDR3 is TGTGCCAGCAGCTTCTCAGGGCTCACCGGGGAGCTGTTTTTT. This sequence encodes CASSFSGLTGELFF.

This chain connects TRBV20-1 to TRBJ2-7; the D call may be TRBD1 or TRBD2 (5 bases each). The germline V gene encodes CDR1 DFQATT and CDR2 SNEGSKA (reference sequence). There are 12 residues in the CDR3. Trimming removed 2 bases at V and 7 bases at J, with 12 bases between. The CDR3 sequence is CSARKGPQEQYF. As DNA, the CDR3 is TGCAGTGCTAGAAAGGGACCCCAAGAGCAGTACTTC.

This rearrangement joins TRBV27 to TRBJ1-1; no firm D call. CDR3 size: 15 residues. Trimming removed 5 bases at V and 2 bases at J, with 15 bases between. The V gene's germline CDR1 is MNHEY and CDR2 SMNVEV (reference sequence). The CDR3 reads CASSTPGQGNTEAFF. For the CDR3, the DNA is TGTGCCAGCAGTACTCCGGGCCAAGGAAACACTGAAGCTTTCTTT.

V gene TRBV24-1 combines with J gene TRBJ2-5, with a weak D call TRBD1 (5 bases). Per germline, CDR1 KGHDR and CDR2 SFDVKD. CDR3 size: 13 residues. V was clipped by 9 bases and J by 2 bases, with 12 bases between them. The CDR3 nucleotides read TGTGCCACCGGCCAAGGGGCTCAAGAGACCCAGTACTTC. It is translated as CATGQGAQETQYF.

This clonotype was counted many times. The J gene is TRBJ1-5, the V gene TRBV19; D call uncertain. The CDR3 runs to 16 residues. CDR1 and CDR2 (germline): LNHDA, SQIVND (reference sequence). V dropped 3 bases and J dropped 2 bases, with 14 bases sitting between them. As DNA, the CDR3 is TGTGCCAGTAGTATGGAGACTCCCGGGGGCAATCAGCCCCAGCATTTT. Translation: CASSMETPGGNQPQHF.

The CDR3 spells CASSSGLNPTPYNEQFF. The CDR3 nucleotides are TGCGCCAGCAGTTCGGGACTTAACCCTACCCCTTACAATGAGCAGTTCTTC. This chain uses TRBV10-1 with TRBJ2-1; D is possibly TRBD2 (6 bases). Germline V CDR1 and CDR2: WNHNN, SYGVQD (reference sequence). This CDR3 has 17 residues. V was clipped by 5 bases and J by 4 bases, with 21 bases between them.

This clonotype was detected a few times. The V and J genes are TRBV6-5 and TRBJ1-2; the match to TRBD1 covers 7 bases. In germline, CDR1 is MNHEY, CDR2 SVGAGI. V lost 6 bases, J lost 7 bases, and 11 bases stayed unmatched. The CDR3 runs 14 residues. The CDR3 DNA reads as TGTGCCAGCAGAGGAAGACAGGGCAGTCGTGGCTACACCTTC. This sequence encodes CASRGRQGSRGYTF.

This clonotype turned up a few times. The chain couples TRBV6-1 to TRBJ1-2; 7 positions match TRBD1. The length of the CDR3 is 15 residues. CDR1 and CDR2 from the germline V gene are MNHNS and SASEGT. J gave up 2 bases and V 1 base, and 4 bases lay outside the gene matches. CDR3 DNA sequence: TGTGCCAGCAGTGAAGGTTGGGGACAGAACTATGGCTACACCTTC. Amino acids: CASSEGWGQNYGYTF.